This T cell receptor (beta chain) was recorded in a study of T-cell memory formation after mild COVID-19. Study-wide background: For the most part, TCR clusters were specific to one donor.

Using constant-segment primers, 5'RACE produced TCR alpha and TCR beta cDNA libraries carrying sample barcodes and UMIs. TCRdb called the 5' RACE reads again in MiXCR, with one record for every CDR3 protein. This sample has 550,000 to 700,000 distinct CDR3 sequences, with 15% to 20% found just once. The CDR3 sequence is 17 residues long. Germline loops: CDR1 DFQATT, CDR2 SNEGSKA (reference sequence). V was cut by 6 bases and J by 0 bases, with 23 bases left in between. Study-wide points: Largely, contracting CD4+ clones fell within CM and EM, and contracting CD8+ clones within EMRA. Later expanders leaned CD4+, whereas day 15 to 85 contracting clones were balanced CD4/CD8.

About this clonotype: Its specificity is unknown.

The genes are TRBV20-1 and TRBJ1-1; D uncertain. The sequence was obtained from an adult woman who had mild COVID-19 (a few samples of this study predate the infection). Cell type and time point are not known. Sequenced sample: PBMCs or a T cell subset sorted from them (not recorded which). The DNA of the CDR3 is TGCAGTGCCCTCCGGTCAGTGGGCAGTTCGCTGAACACTGAAGCTTTCTTT. Encoded protein: CSALRSVGSSLNTEAFF.